One and the same sample provided the 29 T cell receptor beta chains below, sequenced in a study of blood T cells in healthy people across ages. A second 7 to 11 cycle PCR used barcoded and J-beta primers. Each CDR3 protein gets one entry after TCRdb re-called the 5' RACE reads with MiXCR. This sample has more than 800,000 distinct CDR3 sequences, with more than 25% found just once. Material for sequencing was blood. The receptors come from an elderly woman in good health.

Concerning this clonotype itself: This may be a read error: a much more frequent sequence differs by one nucleotide. DNA for the CDR3: TGTGCCAGCAAGGGTCAAGCCTCACCAAATCAGCCCCAGCATTTT. It is translated as CASKGQASPNQPQHF. The V call is TRBV12-3 or TRBV12-4, the J call TRBJ1-5; D gene unclear. The CDR3 runs to 15 residues. V shed 7 bases and J shed 4 bases, with 17 bases lying between them.

Regarding this clonotype: At one of its ends the junction is not consistent with the germline gene, which may arise from a read error. The J gene is TRBJ2-4, the V gene TRBV7-2; unclear D gene. The tail of the sequence fits TRBJ2-5 better, so the J call may be wrong. CDR1 and CDR2 (germline): SGHTA, FQGNSA. The CDR3 is 14 residues long. The DNA for the CDR3 is TGTGCCAGTAGCTTACGAATGGGCAGAGAGACCCAGTACTTC. It yields the protein CASSLRMGRETQYF.

This chain joins TRBV20-1 and TRBJ2-2, with 8 bases that match TRBD2. V lost 2 bases, J lost 5 bases, and 7 bases stayed unmatched. This CDR3 contains 15 residues. Germline values: CDR1 DFQATT, CDR2 SNEGSKA (reference sequence). The CDR3 DNA follows: TGCAGTGCTAGAACGGAGCGGGAGAGGACCGGGGAGCTGTTTTTT. Translated: CSARTERERTGELFF.

V gene TRBV6-5 combines with J gene TRBJ1-6, with 7 bases fitting TRBD1. CDR1 is MNHEY and CDR2 is SVGAGI in the germline V gene. CDR3 length: 17 residues. The V and J ends lost 2 bases and 0 bases, in that order; junction bases with no gene match: 4. In nucleotides, the CDR3 is TGTGCCAGCAGTTACCGACAGGGCCTCTCCTATAATTCACCCCTCCACTTT. Its translation is CASSYRQGLSYNSPLHF.

This clonotype was counted a few times. The genes are TRBV28 and TRBJ2-2, with D possibly matching TRBD1 (6 bases). The CDR3 sequence is 12 residues long. Between the trimmed V and J ends, which lost 11 bases and 1 base, there was a span of 8 bases. The germline CDR1 and CDR2 sequences are MDHEN and SYDVKM. Here the CDR3 DNA reads TGTGCCGGGGGCAGGAACACCGGGGAGCTGTTTTTT. Its protein product is CAGGRNTGELFF.

The rearrangement joins TRBV12-3 or TRBV12-4 to TRBJ2-1; TRBD2 agrees at 7 bases. CDR3 length equals 13 residues. The junction had 6 bases not matched to a gene; V was cut back by 7 bases and J by 6 bases. CDR3 region: CASTKTSFNEQFF. In DNA, the CDR3 is TGTGCCAGCACCAAGACTAGCTTCAATGAGCAGTTCTTC.

In this sample, this clonotype turned up many times. CDR3 DNA sequence: TGTGCCAGCAGTTACTTTCGGCGGAAAGAGACCCAGTACTTC. Residues: CASSYFRRKETQYF. The rearrangement joins TRBV6-2 or TRBV6-3 to TRBJ2-5, with unresolved D. There are 14 residues in the CDR3. Germline values: CDR1 MNHEY, CDR2 SVGEGT. The V gene lost 1 base and the J gene lost 3 bases, with 9 bases spanning the gap.

A few counts support this clonotype. V gene TRBV3-1 combines with J gene TRBJ2-2; no clear D gene. Germline CDR1 and CDR2: LGHDT and YNNKEL (reference sequence). The CDR3 loop spans 13 amino acids. V was clipped by 2 bases and J by 4 bases, with 5 bases between them. The CDR3 bases are TGTGCCAGCAGCCAATGGAGCACCGGGGAGCTGTTTTTT. Translation gives CASSQWSTGELFF.

This clonotype came up once. One base away lies a much larger clone, so this may be a sequencing read error. This sequence joins TRBV10-3 and TRBJ2-1, with D unclear. In germline, CDR1 is ENHRY, CDR2 SYGVKD. V lost 7 bases to trimming and J lost 8 bases, with 9 bases between them. This CDR3 has 11 amino acids. CDR3 sequence reads: CAIKNCDEQFF. The DNA for the CDR3 is TGTGCCATCAAAAATTGCGATGAGCAGTTCTTC.

The sample holds a few counts of this clonotype. J is TRBJ2-1 and V is TRBV20-1; 8 bases fit TRBD2. V lost 3 bases to trimming and J lost 7 bases; unmatched junction nucleotides: 2. The CDR3 spans 12 residues. Germline V gene data show CDR1 as DFQATT and CDR2 as SNEGSKA (reference sequence). CDR3 loop: CSARSGGNEQFF. The CDR3 DNA follows: TGCAGTGCTAGGAGCGGGGGTAATGAGCAGTTCTTC.

The sample holds many counts of this clonotype. The V call is TRBV5-1, the J call TRBJ2-7, with D unclear. CDR3 length equals 14 residues. The V end lost 0 bases, the J end lost 2 bases, and 9 bases lay between the germline ends. The germline V gene encodes CDR1 SGHRS and CDR2 YFSETQ. For the CDR3, the DNA is TGCGCCAGCAGCTTGGGTACAGAACCCTACGAGCAGTACTTC. This gives the protein CASSLGTEPYEQYF.

The chain links TRBV11-2 to TRBJ2-1; D remains ambiguous. V was clipped by 0 bases and J by 0 bases, with 9 bases between them. The germline gives CDR1 SGHAT, CDR2 FQNNGV. The CDR3 is 16 amino acids. CDR3 protein: CASSLEGGSSYNEQFF. The DNA for the CDR3 is TGTGCCAGCAGCTTAGAGGGCGGCAGCTCCTACAATGAGCAGTTCTTC.

This clonotype has a handful of counts. The chain employs TRBV7-9 and TRBJ1-1; 10 positions agree with TRBD1. Losses at the gene ends were 4 bases for V and 9 bases for J; bases not matched to a gene: 8. CDR3 size: 14 residues. The germline V gene encodes CDR1 SEHNR and CDR2 FQNEAQ (reference sequence). CDR3 sequence: CASSSGGTGEKAFF. CDR3 nucleotide sequence: TGTGCCAGCAGCTCGGGGGGGACAGGGGAGAAAGCTTTCTTT.

With regard to this clonotype: This may stem from a read error, because a much larger clone lies one nucleotide away. CDR3 amino acids: CASSGGTTSYEQYF. The CDR3 nucleotides read TGTGCCAGCAGTGGGGGGACAACCAGCTACGAGCAGTACTTC. The chain combines TRBV2 with TRBJ2-7; a weak D match, TRBD1 (6 bases). Germline V gene lookup returns CDR1 SNHLY and CDR2 FYNNEI. There are 14 residues in the CDR3. Trimming took off 4 bases at V and 3 bases at J, with 13 bases between the two ends. Based on the CDR3 plus reference TRBV2 and TRBJ2-7, the full variable domain is EPEVTQTPSHQVTQMGQEVILRCVPISNHLYFYWYRQILGQKVEFLVSFYNNEISEKSEIFDDQFSVERPDGSNFTLKIRSTKLEDSAMYFCASSGGTTSYEQYFGPGTRLTVT.

The genes are TRBV25-1 and TRBJ1-6; D call uncertain. CDR1 is MGHDK, CDR2 SYGVNS, per germline. The V end was cut by 6 bases, the J end by 7 bases, with 10 bases between. The CDR3 runs to 13 residues. CDR3 protein: CASSQVQNSPLHF. For the CDR3, the DNA is TGTGCCAGCAGCCAGGTTCAGAATTCACCCCTCCACTTT.

This clonotype turned up a few times. CDR3 nucleotides: TGTGCCAGCAGCCCCTCGGGGGGTTCCTACACAGATACGCAGTATTTT. Amino acids: CASSPSGGSYTDTQYF. The V gene is TRBV11-2, the J gene TRBJ2-3, with TRBD2 identical over 7 bases. Germline loops: CDR1 SGHAT, CDR2 FQNNGV. V shed 5 bases and J 2 bases; nucleotides not matched to a gene: 10. The CDR3 has 16 residues.

As to this clonotype: This sequence may be a read error, since a much larger clone differs from it by one base. The genes are TRBV6-1 and TRBJ2-5; perhaps TRBD1 as D (6 bases). TRBJ2-7 explains the end of the DNA better; the J call may be wrong. Germline CDR1 reads MNHNS; CDR2 reads SASEGT. This CDR3 spans 15 amino acids. Here the CDR3 reads CASSSRTAIFYEQYF. The CDR3 nucleotides are TGTGCCAGCAGTAGCAGGACAGCTATCTTCTACGAGCAGTACTTC.

The table lists this clonotype with many counts. This chain connects TRBV7-9 to TRBJ1-4, with 10 bases matching TRBD1. CDR1 and CDR2 from the germline V gene are SEHNR and FQNEAQ (reference sequence). V was clipped by 5 bases and J by 5 bases; unmatched bases: 5. CDR3 length: 15 residues. CDR3 sequence: CASSPRTGGNEKLFF. The DNA for the CDR3 is TGTGCCAGCAGCCCCCGGACAGGGGGGAATGAAAAACTGTTTTTT.

The V call is TRBV6-5, the J call TRBJ2-1; TRBD1 matches at 7 bases. This CDR3 is built from 14 residues. J gave up 6 bases and V 7 bases, and 9 bases lay outside the gene matches. Germline CDR1 reads MNHEY; CDR2 reads SVGAGI. CDR3 sequence reads: CASTLTWDSNEQFF. DNA for the CDR3: TGTGCCAGCACCCTTACCTGGGACAGCAATGAGCAGTTCTTC.

This clonotype was seen ten or more times. The V and J genes are TRBV2 and TRBJ2-1; tentative D call: TRBD1 (6 bases). The CDR3 is 15 amino acids. The V gene lost 4 bases and the J gene lost 1 base, with 11 bases spanning the gap. Germline CDR1 SNHLY, CDR2 FYNNEI. The CDR3: CASSVFQGSYNEQFF. The CDR3 nucleotides are TGTGCCAGCAGTGTATTCCAGGGGTCCTACAATGAGCAGTTCTTC.

This clonotype occurred many times. The genes are TRBV3-1 and TRBJ2-5, with TRBD1 matching 9 bases. CDR1 and CDR2 (germline): LGHDT, YNNKEL (reference sequence). With 2 bases clipped from V and 5 bases from J, the junction kept 3 bases outside the gene matches. This CDR3 contains 14 residues. In nucleotides, the CDR3 is TGTGCCAGCAGCCAAACAGGGGGCCGGGAGACCCAGTACTTC. As protein: CASSQTGGRETQYF.

The rearrangement links TRBV4-3 to TRBJ2-6; D call uncertain. V shed 0 bases and J shed 0 bases, with 9 bases lying between them. CDR1 LGHNA and CDR2 YSLEER come from the germline V gene. The CDR3 length is 17 residues. The CDR3 reads CASSQDSTVSGANVLTF. Here the CDR3 DNA reads TGCGCCAGCAGCCAAGATTCTACAGTCTCTGGGGCCAACGTCCTGACTTTC.

The gene calls are TRBV6-2 or TRBV6-3 and TRBJ1-1; D not certain. V was cut by 6 bases and J by 6 bases, with 8 bases left in between. There are 11 residues in the CDR3. CDR1 and CDR2 from the germline V gene are MNHEY and SVGEGT. The CDR3 DNA follows: TGTGCCAGCAGCGACGGACCTGAAGCTTTCTTT. Its protein product is CASSDGPEAFF.

There are a few counts of this clonotype. The V gene is TRBV10-3, the J gene TRBJ1-1, with D possibly TRBD1 on 6 matching bases. Germline loops: CDR1 ENHRY, CDR2 SYGVKD. V gave up 6 bases and J gave up 7 bases, with 18 bases separating them. The CDR3 runs 14 residues. The CDR3 DNA reads as TGTGCCATCAGGACCGGGACAAGGGACCTTGAAGCTTTCTTT. Protein: CAIRTGTRDLEAFF.

The chain uses TRBV10-1 and TRBJ2-2, with a possible D match to TRBD1 (6 bases). Germline V gene lookup returns CDR1 WNHNN and CDR2 SYGVQD (reference sequence). The V and J ends lost 2 bases and 3 bases respectively, with 10 bases between them. The CDR3 totals 15 residues. CDR3 nucleotides: TGCGCCAGCAGTGAGCGACAGGACTACACCGGGGAGCTGTTTTTT. Protein product: CASSERQDYTGELFF.

This clonotype was picked up many times. This chain links TRBV10-3 with TRBJ2-3, with 10 bases identical to TRBD2. V trimming: 8 bases; J trimming: 1 base; junction bases outside the gene matches: 3. The germline gives CDR1 ENHRY, CDR2 SYGVKD. CDR3 length: 14 residues. As DNA, the CDR3 is TGTGCCATCCAAACTAGCGGGGGCACAGATACGCAGTATTTT. The encoded protein is CAIQTSGGTDTQYF.

This clonotype came up many times. This chain joins TRBV11-2 and TRBJ2-3; D call uncertain. This CDR3 is 11 amino acids long. CDR1 and CDR2 (germline): SGHAT, FQNNGV. The V end lost 5 bases, the J end lost 7 bases, and 7 bases lay between the germline ends. CDR3 DNA sequence: TGTGCCAGCAGCCTGGGGTATACGCAGTATTTT. Residues: CASSLGYTQYF. The complete variable domain, with remaining parts taken from reference TRBV11-2 and TRBJ2-3, reads EAGVAQSPRYKIIEKRQSVAFWCNPISGHATLYWYQQILGQGPKLLIQFQNNGVVDDSQLPKDRFSAERLKGVDSTLKIQPAKLEDSAVYLCASSLGYTQYFGPGTRLTVL.

The sample holds a few counts of this clonotype. The chain recombines TRBV4-2 with TRBJ1-1; a weak D match, TRBD1 (5 bases). The CDR3 extends over 16 amino acids. V was clipped by 0 bases and J by 3 bases, with 14 bases between them. In germline, CDR1 is LGHNA, CDR2 YNFKEQ. CDR3 nucleotide sequence: TGTGCCAGCAGCCAAGATTCCCCAGGGAGGGACACTGAAGCTTTCTTT. Translating it yields CASSQDSPGRDTEAFF.

A remark on this clonotype: A much bigger clone sits one base away, suggesting this may be a read error. J is TRBJ1-2 and V is TRBV6-6; 10 nucleotides align to TRBD1. CDR3 length: 13 amino acids. The V and J ends lost 2 bases and 9 bases, in that order; junction bases with no gene match: 3. Germline CDR1 and CDR2: MNHNY and SVGAGI (reference sequence). The CDR3 DNA sequence: TGTGCCAGCAGTTACGGACAGGGGGGCAGCTACACCTTC. Its translation is CASSYGQGGSYTF.